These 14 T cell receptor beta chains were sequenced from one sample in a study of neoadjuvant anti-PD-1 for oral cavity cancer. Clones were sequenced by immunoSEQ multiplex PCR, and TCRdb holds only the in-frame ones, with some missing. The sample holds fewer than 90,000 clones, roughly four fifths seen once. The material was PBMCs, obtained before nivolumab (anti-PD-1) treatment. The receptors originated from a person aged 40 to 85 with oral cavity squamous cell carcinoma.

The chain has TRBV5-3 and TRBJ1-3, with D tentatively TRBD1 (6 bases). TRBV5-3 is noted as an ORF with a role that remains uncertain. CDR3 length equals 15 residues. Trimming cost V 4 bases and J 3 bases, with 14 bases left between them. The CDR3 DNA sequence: TGTGCCAGAAGCACGGGAGGGGGAATTGGAAACACCATATATTTT. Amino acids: CARSTGGGIGNTIYF.

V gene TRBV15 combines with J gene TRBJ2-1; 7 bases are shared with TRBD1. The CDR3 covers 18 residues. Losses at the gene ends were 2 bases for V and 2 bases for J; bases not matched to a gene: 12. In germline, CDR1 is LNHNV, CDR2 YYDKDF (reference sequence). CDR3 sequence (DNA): TGTGCCACCAGCAGAAAAGGGCCCACAGGGGTTGCCTACAATGAGCAGTTCTTC. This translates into CATSRKGPTGVAYNEQFF.

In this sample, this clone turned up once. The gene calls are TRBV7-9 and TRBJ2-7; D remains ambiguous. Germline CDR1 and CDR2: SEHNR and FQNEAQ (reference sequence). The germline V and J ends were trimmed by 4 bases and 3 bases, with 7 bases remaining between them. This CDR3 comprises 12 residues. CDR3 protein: CASSSVLYEQYF. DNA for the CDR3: TGTGCCAGCAGCTCTGTACTCTACGAGCAGTACTTC.

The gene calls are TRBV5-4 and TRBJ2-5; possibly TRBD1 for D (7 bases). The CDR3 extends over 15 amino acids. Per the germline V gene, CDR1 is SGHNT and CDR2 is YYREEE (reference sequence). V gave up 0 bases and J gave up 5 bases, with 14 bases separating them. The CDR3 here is CASSLGRGLWETQYF. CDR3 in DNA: TGTGCCAGCAGCTTGGGGAGGGGGCTCTGGGAGACCCAGTACTTC.

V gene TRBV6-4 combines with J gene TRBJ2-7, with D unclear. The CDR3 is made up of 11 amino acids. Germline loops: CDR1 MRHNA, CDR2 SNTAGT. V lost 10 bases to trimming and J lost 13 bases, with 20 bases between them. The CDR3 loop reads CATPPLEAGYF. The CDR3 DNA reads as TGTGCCACCCCTCCCCTCGAGGCAGGCTACTTC.

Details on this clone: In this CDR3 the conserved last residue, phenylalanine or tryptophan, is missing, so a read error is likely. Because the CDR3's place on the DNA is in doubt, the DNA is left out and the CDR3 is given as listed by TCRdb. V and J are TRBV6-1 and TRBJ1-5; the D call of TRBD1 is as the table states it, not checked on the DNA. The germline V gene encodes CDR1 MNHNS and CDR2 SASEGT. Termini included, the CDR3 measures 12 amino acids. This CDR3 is CASSEGPRVGVI.

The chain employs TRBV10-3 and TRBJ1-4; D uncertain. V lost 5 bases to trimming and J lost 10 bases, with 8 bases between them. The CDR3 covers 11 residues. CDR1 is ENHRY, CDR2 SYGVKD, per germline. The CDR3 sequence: CAISSGRKLFF. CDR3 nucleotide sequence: TGTGCCATCAGTTCGGGCCGAAAACTGTTTTTT.

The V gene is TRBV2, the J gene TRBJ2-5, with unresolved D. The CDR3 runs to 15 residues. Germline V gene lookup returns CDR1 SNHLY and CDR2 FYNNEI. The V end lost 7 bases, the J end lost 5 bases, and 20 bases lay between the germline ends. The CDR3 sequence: CASTLMAARSETQYF. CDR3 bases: TGTGCCAGCACCCTAATGGCCGCAAGGAGTGAGACCCAGTACTTC.

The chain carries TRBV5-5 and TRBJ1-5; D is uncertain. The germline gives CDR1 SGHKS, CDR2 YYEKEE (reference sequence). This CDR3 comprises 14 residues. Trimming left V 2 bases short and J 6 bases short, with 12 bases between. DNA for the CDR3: TGTGCCAGCAGCTTCGATTTGAACCCTCAGCCCCAGCATTTT. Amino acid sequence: CASSFDLNPQPQHF.

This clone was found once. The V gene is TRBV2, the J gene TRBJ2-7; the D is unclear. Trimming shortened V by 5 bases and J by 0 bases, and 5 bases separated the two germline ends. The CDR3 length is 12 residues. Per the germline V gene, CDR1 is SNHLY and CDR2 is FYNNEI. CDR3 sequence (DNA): TGTGCCAGCAGTCCCCTCTCCTACGAGCAGTACTTC. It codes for CASSPLSYEQYF.

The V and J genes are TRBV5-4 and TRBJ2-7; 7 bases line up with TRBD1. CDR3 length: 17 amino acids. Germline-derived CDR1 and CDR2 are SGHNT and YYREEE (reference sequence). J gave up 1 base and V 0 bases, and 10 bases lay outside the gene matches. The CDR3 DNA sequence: TGTGCCAGCAGCTTGGTGCCAGGGGGAGATCTATCCTACGAGCAGTACTTC. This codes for CASSLVPGGDLSYEQYF.

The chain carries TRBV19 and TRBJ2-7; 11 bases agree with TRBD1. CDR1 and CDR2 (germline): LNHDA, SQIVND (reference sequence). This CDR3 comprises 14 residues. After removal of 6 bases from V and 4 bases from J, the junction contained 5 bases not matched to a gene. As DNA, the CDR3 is TGTGCCAGTAGGAATGGACAGGGGGCATACGAGCAGTACTTC. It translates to CASRNGQGAYEQYF.

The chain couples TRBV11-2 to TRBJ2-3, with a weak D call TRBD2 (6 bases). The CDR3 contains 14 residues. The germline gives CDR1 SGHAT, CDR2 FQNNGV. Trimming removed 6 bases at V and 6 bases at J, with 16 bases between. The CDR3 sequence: CASRVGLAGDTQYF. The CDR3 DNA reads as TGTGCCAGCAGGGTCGGACTCGCGGGGGATACGCAGTATTTT.

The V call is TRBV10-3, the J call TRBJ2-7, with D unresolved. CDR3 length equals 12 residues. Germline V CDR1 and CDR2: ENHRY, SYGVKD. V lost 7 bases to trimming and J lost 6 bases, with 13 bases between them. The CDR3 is CAIKQSGLEQYF. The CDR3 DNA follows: TGTGCCATCAAACAGTCCGGGCTCGAGCAGTACTTC.